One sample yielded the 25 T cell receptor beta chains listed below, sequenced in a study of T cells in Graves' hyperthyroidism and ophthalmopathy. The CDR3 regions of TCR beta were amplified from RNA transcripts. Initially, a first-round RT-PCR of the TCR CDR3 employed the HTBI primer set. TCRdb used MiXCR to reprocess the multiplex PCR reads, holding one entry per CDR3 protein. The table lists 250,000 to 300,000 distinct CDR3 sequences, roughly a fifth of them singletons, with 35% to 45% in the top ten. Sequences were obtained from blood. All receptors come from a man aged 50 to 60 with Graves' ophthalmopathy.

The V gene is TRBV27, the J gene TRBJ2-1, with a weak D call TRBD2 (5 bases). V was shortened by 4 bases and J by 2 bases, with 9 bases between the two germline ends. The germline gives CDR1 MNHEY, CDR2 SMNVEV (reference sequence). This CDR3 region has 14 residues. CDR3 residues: CASSSRRAYNEQFF. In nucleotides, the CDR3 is TGTGCCAGCAGTTCGAGGCGGGCCTACAATGAGCAGTTCTTC.

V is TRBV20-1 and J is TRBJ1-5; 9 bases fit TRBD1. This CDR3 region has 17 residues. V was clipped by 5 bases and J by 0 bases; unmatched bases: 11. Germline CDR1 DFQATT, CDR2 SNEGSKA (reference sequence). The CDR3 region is CSAPTGQGFYSNQPQHF. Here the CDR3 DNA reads TGCAGTGCTCCTACGGGACAGGGCTTTTATAGCAATCAGCCCCAGCATTTT.

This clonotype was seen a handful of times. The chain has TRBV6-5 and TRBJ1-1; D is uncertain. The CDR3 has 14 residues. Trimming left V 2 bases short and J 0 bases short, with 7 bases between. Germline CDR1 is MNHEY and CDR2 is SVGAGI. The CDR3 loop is CASSYRVMNTEAFF. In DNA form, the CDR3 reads TGTGCCAGCAGTTACCGGGTCATGAACACTGAAGCTTTCTTT.

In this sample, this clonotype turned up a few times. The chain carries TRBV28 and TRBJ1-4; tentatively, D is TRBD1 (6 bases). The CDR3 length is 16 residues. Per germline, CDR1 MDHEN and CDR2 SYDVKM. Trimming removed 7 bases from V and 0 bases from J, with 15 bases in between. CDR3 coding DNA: TGTGCCAGCATTCTACAGGGTGGTGCAACTAATGAAAAACTGTTTTTT. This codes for CASILQGGATNEKLFF.

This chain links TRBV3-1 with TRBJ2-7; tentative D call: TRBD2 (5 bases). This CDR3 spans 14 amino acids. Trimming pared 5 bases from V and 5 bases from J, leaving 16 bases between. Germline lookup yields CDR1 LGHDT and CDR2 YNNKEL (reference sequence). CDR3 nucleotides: TGTGCCAGCAGCGCCCTTCTAAGAGCGGACGAGCAGTACTTC. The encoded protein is CASSALLRADEQYF.

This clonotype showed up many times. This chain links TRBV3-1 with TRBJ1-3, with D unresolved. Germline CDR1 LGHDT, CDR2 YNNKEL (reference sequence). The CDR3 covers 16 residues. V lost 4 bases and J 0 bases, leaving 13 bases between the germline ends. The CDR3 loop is CASSRIASSSGNTIYF. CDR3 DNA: TGTGCCAGCAGCCGAATAGCTTCAAGCTCTGGAAACACCATATATTTT. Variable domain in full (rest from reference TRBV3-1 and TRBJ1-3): DTAVSQTPKYLVTQMGNDKSIKCEQNLGHDTMYWYKQDSKKFLKIMFSYNNKELIINETVPNRFSPKSPDKAHLNLHINSLELGDSAVYFCASSRIASSSGNTIYFGEGSWLTVV.

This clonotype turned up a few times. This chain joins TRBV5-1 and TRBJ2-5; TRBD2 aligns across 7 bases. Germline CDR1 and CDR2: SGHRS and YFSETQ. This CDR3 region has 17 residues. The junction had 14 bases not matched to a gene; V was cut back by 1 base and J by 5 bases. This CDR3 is CASSLLGRTSARETQYF. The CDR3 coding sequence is TGCGCCAGCAGCTTGCTGGGCAGAACTAGCGCCCGGGAGACCCAGTACTTC.

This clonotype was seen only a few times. DNA of the CDR3: TGTGCCAGCTCACCCGACCCGGGAAACGAGCAGTACTTC. It translates to CASSPDPGNEQYF. The gene calls are TRBV18 and TRBJ2-7; D is possibly TRBD2 (5 bases). This CDR3 has 13 amino acids. Looked up from germline, CDR1 is KGHSH and CDR2 is LQKENI. Trimming cost V 3 bases and J 5 bases, with 11 bases left between them.

The CDR3 is CASSFASGNYEQYF. The CDR3, as DNA: TGTGCCAGCAGTTTCGCTAGCGGAAACTACGAGCAGTACTTC. J is TRBJ2-7 and V is TRBV2; 7 positions match TRBD2. This CDR3 has 14 residues. The ends lost 5 bases at V and 3 bases at J; junction bases unmatched: 7. Germline V gene lookup returns CDR1 SNHLY and CDR2 FYNNEI.

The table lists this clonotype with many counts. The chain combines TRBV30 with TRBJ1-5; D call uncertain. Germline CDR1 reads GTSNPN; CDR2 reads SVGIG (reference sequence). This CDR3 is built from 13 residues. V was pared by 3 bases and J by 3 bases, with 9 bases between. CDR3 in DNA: TGTGCCTGGAGGAAGGAGCTCAATCAGCCCCAGCATTTT. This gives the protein CAWRKELNQPQHF. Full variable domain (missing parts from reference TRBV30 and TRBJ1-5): SQTIHQWPATLVQPVGSPLSLECTVEGTSNPNLYWYRQAAGRGLQLLFYSVGIGQISSEVPQNLSASRPQDRQFILSSKKLLLSDSGFYLCAWRKELNQPQHFGDGTRLSIL.

The CDR3: CASSVDPLGDYGYTF. The CDR3 DNA is TGTGCCAGCAGCGTAGATCCTCTAGGGGACTATGGCTACACCTTC. This chain connects TRBV9 to TRBJ1-2; maybe TRBD1 (5 bases). The CDR3 consists of 15 residues. The V gene lost 0 bases and the J gene lost 3 bases, with 12 bases spanning the gap. In germline, CDR1 is SGDLS, CDR2 YYNGEE.

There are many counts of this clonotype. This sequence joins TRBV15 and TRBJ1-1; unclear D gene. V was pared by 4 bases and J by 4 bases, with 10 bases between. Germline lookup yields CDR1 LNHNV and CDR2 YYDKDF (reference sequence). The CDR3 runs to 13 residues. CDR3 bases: TGTGCCACCAGCACCCCCTATGGCACTGAAGCTTTCTTT. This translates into CATSTPYGTEAFF.

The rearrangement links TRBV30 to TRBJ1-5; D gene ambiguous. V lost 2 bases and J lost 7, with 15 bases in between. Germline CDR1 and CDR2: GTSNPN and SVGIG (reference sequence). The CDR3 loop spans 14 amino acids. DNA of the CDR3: TGTGCCTGGAGTCAAAGGGCCGGAGGGCAGCCCCAGCATTTT. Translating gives CAWSQRAGGQPQHF.

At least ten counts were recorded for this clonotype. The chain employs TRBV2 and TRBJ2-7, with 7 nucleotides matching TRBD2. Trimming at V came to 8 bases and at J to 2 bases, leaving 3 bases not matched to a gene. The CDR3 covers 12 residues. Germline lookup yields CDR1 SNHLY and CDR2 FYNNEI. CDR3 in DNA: TGTGCCAGCGGGGGGGTCCCCTACGAGCAGTACTTC. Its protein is CASGGVPYEQYF.

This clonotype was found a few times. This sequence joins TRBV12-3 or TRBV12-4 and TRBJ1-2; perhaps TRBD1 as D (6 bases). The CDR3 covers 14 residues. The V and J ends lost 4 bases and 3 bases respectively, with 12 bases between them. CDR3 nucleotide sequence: TGTGCCAGCAGTTCCTTGGACAGATACTATGGCTACACCTTC. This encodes CASSSLDRYYGYTF.

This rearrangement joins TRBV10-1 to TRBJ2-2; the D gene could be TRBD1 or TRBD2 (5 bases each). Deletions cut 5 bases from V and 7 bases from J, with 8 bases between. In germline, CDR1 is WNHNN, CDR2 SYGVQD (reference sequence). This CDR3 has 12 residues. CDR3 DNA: TGCGCCAGCAGTCAGGGAGTCGGGGAGCTGTTTTTT. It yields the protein CASSQGVGELFF.

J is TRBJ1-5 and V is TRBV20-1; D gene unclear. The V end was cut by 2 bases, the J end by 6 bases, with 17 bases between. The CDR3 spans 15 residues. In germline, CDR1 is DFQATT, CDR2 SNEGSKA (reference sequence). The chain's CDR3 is CSARFRTLWGQPQHF. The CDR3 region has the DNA TGCAGTGCTAGATTCCGGACCCTCTGGGGTCAGCCCCAGCATTTT.

The DNA for the CDR3 is TGTGCCACCAGTGACTCCGGACAGGGAGTCGCGGATACGCAGTATTTT. This sequence encodes CATSDSGQGVADTQYF. This chain uses TRBV24-1 with TRBJ2-3, with 8 bases identical to TRBD1. CDR1 KGHDR and CDR2 SFDVKD come from the germline V gene. Germline trimming cut 4 bases from V and 6 bases from J; bases unmatched to any gene: 11. CDR3 length equals 16 residues.

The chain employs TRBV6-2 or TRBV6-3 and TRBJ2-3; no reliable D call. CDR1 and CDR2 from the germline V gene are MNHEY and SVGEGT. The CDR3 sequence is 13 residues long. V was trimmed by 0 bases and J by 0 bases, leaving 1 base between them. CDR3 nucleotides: TGTGCCAGCAGTTACTCTAGCACAGATACGCAGTATTTT. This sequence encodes CASSYSSTDTQYF.

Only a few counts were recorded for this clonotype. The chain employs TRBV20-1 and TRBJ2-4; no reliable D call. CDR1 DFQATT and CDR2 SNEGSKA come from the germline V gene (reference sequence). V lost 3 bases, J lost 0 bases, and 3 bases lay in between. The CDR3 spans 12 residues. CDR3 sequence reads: CSASVAKNIQYF. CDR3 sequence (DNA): TGCAGTGCTAGCGTAGCCAAAAACATTCAGTACTTC.

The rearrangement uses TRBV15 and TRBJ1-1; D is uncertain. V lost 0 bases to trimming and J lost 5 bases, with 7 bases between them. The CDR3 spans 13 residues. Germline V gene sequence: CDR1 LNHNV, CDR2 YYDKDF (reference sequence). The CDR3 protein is CATSRDWGTEAFF. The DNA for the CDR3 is TGTGCCACCAGCAGAGACTGGGGAACTGAAGCTTTCTTT.

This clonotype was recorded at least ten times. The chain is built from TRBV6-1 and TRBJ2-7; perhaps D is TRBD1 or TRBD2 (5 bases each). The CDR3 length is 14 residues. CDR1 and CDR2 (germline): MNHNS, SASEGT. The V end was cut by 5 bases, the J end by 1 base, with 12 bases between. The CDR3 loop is CASSSGTLSYEQYF. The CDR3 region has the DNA TGTGCCAGCAGTTCCGGGACGCTATCCTACGAGCAGTACTTC.

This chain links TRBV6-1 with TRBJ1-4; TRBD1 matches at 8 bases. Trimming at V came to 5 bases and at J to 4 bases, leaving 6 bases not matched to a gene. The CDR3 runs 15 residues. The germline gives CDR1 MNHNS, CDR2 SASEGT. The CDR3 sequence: CASSSNRGSNEKLFF. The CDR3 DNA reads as TGTGCCAGCAGTTCAAACAGGGGGAGTAATGAAAAACTGTTTTTT.

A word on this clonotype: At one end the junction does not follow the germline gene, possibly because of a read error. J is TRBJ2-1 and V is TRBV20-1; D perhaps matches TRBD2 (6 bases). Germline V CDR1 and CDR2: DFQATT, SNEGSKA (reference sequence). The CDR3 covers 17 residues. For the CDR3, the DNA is TGCAGTGCTCCCCGCTTTCCGGGAGCTCCCTCCTACAGTGAGCAGTTCTTC. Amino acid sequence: CSAPRFPGAPSYSEQFF.

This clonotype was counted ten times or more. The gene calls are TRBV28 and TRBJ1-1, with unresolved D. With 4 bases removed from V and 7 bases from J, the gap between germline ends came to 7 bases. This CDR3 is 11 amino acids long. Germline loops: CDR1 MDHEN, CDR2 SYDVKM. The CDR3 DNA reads TGTGCCAGCAGTTCGCCAGTTGAAGCTTTCTTT. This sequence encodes CASSSPVEAFF.